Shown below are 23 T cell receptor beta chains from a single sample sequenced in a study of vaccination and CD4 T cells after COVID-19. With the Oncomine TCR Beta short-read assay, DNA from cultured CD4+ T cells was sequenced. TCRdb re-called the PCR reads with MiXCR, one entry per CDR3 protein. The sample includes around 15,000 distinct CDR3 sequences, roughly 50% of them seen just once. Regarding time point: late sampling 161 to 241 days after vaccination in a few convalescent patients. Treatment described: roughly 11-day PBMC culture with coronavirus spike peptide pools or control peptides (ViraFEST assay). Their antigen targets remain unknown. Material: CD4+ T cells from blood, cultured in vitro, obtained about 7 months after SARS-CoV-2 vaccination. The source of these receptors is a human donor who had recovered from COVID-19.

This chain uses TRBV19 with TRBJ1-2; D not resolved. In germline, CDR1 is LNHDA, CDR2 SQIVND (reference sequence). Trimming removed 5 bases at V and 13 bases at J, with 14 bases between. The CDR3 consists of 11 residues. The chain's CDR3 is CASSLKGSSTF. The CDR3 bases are TGTGCCAGTAGTTTAAAGGGATCCTCCACCTTC.

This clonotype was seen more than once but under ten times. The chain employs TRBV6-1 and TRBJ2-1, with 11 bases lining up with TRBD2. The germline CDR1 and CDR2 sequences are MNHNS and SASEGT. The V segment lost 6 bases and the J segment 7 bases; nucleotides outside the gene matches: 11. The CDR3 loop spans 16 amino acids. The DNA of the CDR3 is TGTGCCAGCAGCTCTATAGCGGGAGGGCCAGAGAATGAGCAGTTCTTC. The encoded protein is CASSSIAGGPENEQFF.

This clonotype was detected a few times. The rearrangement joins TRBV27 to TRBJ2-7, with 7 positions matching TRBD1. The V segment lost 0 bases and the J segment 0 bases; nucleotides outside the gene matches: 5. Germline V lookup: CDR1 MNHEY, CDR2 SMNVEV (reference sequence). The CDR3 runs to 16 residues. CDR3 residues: CASSLSSRGISYEQYF. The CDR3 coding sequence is TGTGCCAGCAGTTTATCGAGCAGGGGGATCTCCTACGAGCAGTACTTC.

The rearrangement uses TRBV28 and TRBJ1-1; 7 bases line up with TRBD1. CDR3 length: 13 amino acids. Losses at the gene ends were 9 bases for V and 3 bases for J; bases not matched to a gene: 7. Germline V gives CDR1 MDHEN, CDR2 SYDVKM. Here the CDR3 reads CASKTGWDTEAFF. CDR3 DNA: TGTGCCAGTAAGACAGGGTGGGACACTGAAGCTTTCTTT.

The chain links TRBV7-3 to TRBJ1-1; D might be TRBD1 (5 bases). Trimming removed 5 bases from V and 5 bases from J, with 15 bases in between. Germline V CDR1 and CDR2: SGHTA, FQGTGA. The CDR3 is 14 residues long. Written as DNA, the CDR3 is TGTGCCAGCAGCCCCGCCGGGGCCGTAACTGAAGCTTTCTTT. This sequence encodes CASSPAGAVTEAFF. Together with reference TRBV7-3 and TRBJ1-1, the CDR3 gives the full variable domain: GAGVSQTPSNKVTEKGKYVELRCDPISGHTALYWYRQSLGQGPEFLIYFQGTGAADDSGLPNDRFFAVRPEGSVSTLKIQRTERGDSAVYLCASSPAGAVTEAFFGQGTRLTVV.

The CDR3 DNA is TGTGCCACCAGTGATCCGGGACAGGGTTACGATGGCTACACCTTC. It translates to CATSDPGQGYDGYTF. The gene calls are TRBV24-1 and TRBJ1-2; 9 positions agree with TRBD1. CDR1 is KGHDR and CDR2 is SFDVKD in the germline V gene. The CDR3 runs to 15 residues. V shed 3 bases, J shed 6 bases, and the junction held 7 bases outside the gene matches.

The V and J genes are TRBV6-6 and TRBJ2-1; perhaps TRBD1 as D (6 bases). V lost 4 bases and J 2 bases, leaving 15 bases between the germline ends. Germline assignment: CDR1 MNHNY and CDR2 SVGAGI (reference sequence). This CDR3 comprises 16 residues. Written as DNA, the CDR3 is TGTGCCAGCAGTTCCCTCGACAGGAGGCCCTACAATGAGCAGTTCTTC. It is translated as CASSSLDRRPYNEQFF.

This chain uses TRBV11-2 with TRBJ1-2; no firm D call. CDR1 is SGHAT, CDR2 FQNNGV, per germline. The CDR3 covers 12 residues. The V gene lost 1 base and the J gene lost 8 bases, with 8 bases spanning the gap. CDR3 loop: CASSLGSQGYTF. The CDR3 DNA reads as TGTGCCAGCAGCTTAGGGTCCCAGGGCTACACCTTC.

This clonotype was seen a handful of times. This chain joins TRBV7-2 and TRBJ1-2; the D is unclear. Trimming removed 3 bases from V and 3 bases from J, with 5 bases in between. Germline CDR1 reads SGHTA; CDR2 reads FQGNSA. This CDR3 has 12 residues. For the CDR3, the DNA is TGTGCCAGCAGCTTGGGGTACTATGGCTACACCTTC. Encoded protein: CASSLGYYGYTF.

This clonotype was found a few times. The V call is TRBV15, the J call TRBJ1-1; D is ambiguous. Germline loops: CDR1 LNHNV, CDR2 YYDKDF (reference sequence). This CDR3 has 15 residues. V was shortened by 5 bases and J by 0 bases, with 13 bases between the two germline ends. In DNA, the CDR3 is TGTGCCACCAGCGGCACGGACGGGGTGAACACTGAAGCTTTCTTT. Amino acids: CATSGTDGVNTEAFF. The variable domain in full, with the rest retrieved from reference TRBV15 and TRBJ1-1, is DAMVIQNPRYQVTQFGKPVTLSCSQTLNHNVMYWYQQKSSQAPKLLFHYYDKDFNNEADTPDNFQSRRPNTSFCFLDIRSPGLGDTAMYLCATSGTDGVNTEAFFGQGTRLTVV.

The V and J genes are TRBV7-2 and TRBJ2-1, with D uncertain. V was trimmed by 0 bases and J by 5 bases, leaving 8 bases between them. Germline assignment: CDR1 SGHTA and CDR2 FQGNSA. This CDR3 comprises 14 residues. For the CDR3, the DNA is TGTGCCAGCAGCTTAGCGAATACAAACAATGAGCAGTTCTTC. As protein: CASSLANTNNEQFF.

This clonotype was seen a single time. DNA for the CDR3: TGTGCCAGCAGTCGACCCCCAGAGAACACTGAAGCTTTCTTT. This sequence encodes CASSRPPENTEAFF. V gene TRBV6-1 combines with J gene TRBJ1-1; D uncertain. Trimming pared 5 bases from V and 1 base from J, leaving 11 bases between. CDR3 length: 14 residues. Germline V gives CDR1 MNHNS, CDR2 SASEGT.

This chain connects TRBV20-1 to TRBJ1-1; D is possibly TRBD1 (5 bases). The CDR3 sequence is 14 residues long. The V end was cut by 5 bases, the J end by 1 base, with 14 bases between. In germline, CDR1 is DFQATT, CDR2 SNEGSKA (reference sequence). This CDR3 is CSAARDWTNTEAFF. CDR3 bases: TGCAGTGCTGCGAGGGACTGGACGAACACTGAAGCTTTCTTT.

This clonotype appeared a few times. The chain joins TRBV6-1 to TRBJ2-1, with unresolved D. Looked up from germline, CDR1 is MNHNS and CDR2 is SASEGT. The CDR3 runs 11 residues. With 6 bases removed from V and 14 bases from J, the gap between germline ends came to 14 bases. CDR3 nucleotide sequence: TGTGCCAGCAGCCCCGGACGCGAGAAGTTCTTC. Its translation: CASSPGREKFF.

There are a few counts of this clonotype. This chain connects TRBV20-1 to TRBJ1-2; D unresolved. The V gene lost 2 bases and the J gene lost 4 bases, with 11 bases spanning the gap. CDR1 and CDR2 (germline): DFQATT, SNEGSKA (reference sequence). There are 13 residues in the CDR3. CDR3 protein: CSARHPATYGYTF. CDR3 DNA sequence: TGCAGTGCTAGACATCCGGCCACCTATGGCTACACCTTC.

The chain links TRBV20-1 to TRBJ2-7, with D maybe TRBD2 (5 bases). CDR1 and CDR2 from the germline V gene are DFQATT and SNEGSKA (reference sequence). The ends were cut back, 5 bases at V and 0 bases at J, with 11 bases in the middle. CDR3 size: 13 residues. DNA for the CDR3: TGCAGTGCTCGGACTTACCTCTCCTACGAGCAGTACTTC. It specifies CSARTYLSYEQYF.

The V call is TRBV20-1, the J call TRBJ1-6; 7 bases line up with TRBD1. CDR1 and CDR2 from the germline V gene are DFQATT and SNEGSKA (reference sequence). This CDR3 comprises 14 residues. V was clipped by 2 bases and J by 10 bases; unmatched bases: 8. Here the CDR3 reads CSARITGVGSPLHF. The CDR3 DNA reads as TGCAGTGCTAGAATCACAGGGGTGGGATCACCCCTCCACTTT.

Here the CDR3 reads CSARDQRTPYEQYF. CDR3 sequence (DNA): TGCAGTGCTAGAGACCAACGGACACCCTACGAGCAGTACTTC. The V gene is TRBV20-1, the J gene TRBJ2-7; tentatively, D is TRBD1 (5 bases). The CDR3 totals 14 residues. The germline V and J ends were trimmed by 0 bases and 2 bases, with 11 bases remaining between them. The V gene's germline CDR1 is DFQATT and CDR2 SNEGSKA (reference sequence).

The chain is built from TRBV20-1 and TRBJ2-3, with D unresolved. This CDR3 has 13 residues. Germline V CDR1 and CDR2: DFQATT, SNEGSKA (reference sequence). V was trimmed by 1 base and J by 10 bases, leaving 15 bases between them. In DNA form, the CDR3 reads TGCAGTGCTAGAGTCAGCTCCGTGGTTGCGCAGTATTTT. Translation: CSARVSSVVAQYF.

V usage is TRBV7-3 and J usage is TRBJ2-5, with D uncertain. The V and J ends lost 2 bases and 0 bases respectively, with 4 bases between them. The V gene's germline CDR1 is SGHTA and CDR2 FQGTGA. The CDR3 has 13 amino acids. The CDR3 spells CASSLHDQETQYF. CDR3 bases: TGTGCCAGCAGCTTACACGACCAAGAGACCCAGTACTTC.

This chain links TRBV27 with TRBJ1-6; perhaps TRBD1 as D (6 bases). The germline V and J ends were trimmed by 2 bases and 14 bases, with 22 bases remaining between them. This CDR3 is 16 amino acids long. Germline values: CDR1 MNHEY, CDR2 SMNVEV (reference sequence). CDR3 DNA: TGTGCCAGCAGTTTACATACAGGGAACGTAATTATGTCCCTCCACTTT. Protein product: CASSLHTGNVIMSLHF.

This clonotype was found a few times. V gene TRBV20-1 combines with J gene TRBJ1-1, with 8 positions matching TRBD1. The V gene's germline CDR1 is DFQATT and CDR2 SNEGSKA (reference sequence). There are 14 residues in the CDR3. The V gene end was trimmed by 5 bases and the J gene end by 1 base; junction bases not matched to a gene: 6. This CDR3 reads CSAQPGTGNTEAFF. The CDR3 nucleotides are TGCAGTGCTCAACCCGGGACAGGGAACACTGAAGCTTTCTTT.

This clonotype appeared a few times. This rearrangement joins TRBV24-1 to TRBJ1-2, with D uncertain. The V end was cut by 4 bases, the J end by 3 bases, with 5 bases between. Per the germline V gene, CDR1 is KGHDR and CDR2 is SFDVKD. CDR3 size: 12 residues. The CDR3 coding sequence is TGTGCCACCAGTGAGCCAGACTATGGCTACACCTTC. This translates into CATSEPDYGYTF.